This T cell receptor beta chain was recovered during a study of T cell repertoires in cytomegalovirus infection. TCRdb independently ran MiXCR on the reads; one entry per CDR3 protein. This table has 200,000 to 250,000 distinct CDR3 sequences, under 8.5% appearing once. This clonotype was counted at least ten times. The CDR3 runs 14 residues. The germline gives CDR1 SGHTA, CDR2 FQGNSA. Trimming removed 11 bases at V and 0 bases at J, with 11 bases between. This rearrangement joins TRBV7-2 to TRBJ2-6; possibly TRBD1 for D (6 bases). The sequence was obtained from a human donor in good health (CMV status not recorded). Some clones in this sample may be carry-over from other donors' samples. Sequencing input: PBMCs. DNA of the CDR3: TGTGCCTTTAGGGGGAGCTCTGGGGCCAACGTCCTGACTTTC. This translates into CAFRGSSGANVLTF. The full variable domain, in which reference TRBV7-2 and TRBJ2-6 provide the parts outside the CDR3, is GAGVSQSPSNKVTEKGKDVELRCDPISGHTALYWYRQSLGQGLEFLIYFQGNSAPDKSGLPSDRFSAERTGGSVSTLTIQRTQQEDSAVYLCAFRGSSGANVLTFGAGSRLTVL.